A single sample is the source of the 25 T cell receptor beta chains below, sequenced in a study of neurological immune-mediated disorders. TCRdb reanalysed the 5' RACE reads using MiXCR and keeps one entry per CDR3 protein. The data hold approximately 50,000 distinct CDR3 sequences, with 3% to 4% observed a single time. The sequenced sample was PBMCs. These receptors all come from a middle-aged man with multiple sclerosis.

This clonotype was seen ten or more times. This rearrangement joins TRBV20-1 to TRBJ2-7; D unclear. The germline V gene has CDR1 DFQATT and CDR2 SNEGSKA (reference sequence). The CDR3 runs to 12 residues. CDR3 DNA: TGCAGGGTCGGAAGGACGGCCTACGAGCAGTACTTC. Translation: CRVGRTAYEQYF.

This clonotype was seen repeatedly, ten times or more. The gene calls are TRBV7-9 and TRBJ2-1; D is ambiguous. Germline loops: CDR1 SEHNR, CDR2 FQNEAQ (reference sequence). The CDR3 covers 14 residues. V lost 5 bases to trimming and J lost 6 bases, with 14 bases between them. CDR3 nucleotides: TGTGCCAGCAGCCCCCCCGCGACTTCCAATGAGCAGTTCTTC. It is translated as CASSPPATSNEQFF.

CDR3 protein: CASSRRGIGDTQYF. The CDR3 DNA reads as TGTGCCAGCAGTCGGAGGGGAATAGGGGATACGCAGTATTTT. This rearrangement joins TRBV12-3 or TRBV12-4 to TRBJ2-3, with D tentatively TRBD2 (6 bases). The CDR3 totals 14 residues. Trimming took off 5 bases at V and 6 bases at J, with 15 bases between the two ends.

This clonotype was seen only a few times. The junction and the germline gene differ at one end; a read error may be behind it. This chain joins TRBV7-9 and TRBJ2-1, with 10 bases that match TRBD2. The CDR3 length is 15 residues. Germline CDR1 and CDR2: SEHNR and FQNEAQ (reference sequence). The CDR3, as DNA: TGTACCAGCAGCGTTCCTAGCGGGGGCTACAATGAGCAGTTCTTC. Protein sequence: CTSSVPSGGYNEQFF.

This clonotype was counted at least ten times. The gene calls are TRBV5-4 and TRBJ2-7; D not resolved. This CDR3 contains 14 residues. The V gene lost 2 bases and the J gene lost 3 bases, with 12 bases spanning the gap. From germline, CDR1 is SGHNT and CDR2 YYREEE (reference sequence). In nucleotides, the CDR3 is TGTGCCAGCAGCTTAGAGCACAACAGCTACGAGCAGTACTTC. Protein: CASSLEHNSYEQYF.

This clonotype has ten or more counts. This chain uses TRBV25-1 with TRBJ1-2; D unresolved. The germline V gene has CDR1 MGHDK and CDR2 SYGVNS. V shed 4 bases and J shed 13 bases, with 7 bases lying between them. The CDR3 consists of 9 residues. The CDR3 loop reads CASSGLATF. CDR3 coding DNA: TGTGCCAGCAGTGGGCTAGCCACCTTC.

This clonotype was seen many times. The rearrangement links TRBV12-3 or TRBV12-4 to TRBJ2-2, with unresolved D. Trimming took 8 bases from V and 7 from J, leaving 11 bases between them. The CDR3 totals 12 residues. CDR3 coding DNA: TGTGCCAGCGCCATAGGCATCGGGGAGCTGTTTTTT. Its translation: CASAIGIGELFF.

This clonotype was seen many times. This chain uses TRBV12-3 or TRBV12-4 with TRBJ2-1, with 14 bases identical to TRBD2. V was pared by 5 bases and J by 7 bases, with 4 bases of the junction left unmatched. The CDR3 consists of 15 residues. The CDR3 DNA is TGTGCCAGCAGTCCGCGGACTAGCGGGGGGAATGAGCAGTTCTTC. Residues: CASSPRTSGGNEQFF.

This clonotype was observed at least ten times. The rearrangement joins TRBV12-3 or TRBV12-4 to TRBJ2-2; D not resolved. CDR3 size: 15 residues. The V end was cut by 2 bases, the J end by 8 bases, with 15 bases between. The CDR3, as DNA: TGTGCCAGCAGTTTAAACTACCTGGGGTTGGGGGAGCTGTTTTTT. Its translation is CASSLNYLGLGELFF.

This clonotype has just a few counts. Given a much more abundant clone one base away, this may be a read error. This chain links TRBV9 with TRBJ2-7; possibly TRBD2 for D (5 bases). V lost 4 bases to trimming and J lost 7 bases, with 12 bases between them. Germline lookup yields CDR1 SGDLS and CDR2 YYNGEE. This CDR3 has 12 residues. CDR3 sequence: CASSSSTGEQYF. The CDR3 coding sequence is TGTGCCAGCAGCAGCTCTACGGGGGAGCAGTACTTC. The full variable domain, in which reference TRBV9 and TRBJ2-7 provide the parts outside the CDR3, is DSGVTQTPKHLITATGQRVTLRCSPRSGDLSVYWYQQSLDQGLQFLIQYYNGEERAKGNILERFSAQQFPDLHSELNLSSLELGDSALYFCASSSSTGEQYFGPGTRLTVT.

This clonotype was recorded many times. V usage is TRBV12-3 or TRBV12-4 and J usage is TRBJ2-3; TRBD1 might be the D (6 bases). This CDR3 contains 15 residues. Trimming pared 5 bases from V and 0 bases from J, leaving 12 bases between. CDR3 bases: TGTGCCAGCAGTCCGGACAGATCTAGCACAGATACGCAGTATTTT. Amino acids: CASSPDRSSTDTQYF.

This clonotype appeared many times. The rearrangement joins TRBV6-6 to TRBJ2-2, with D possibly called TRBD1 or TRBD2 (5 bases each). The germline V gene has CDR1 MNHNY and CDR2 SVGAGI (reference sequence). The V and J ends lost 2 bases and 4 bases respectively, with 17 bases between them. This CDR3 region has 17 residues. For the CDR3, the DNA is TGTGCCAGCAGTTACCCCATATCCGGGGCTCCCACCGGGGAGCTGTTTTTT. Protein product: CASSYPISGAPTGELFF.

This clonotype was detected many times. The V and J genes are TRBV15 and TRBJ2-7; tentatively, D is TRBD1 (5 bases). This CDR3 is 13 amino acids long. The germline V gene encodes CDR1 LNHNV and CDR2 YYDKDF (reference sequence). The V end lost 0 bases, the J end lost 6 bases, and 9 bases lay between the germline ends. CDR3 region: CATSRDQGSEQYF. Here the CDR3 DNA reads TGTGCCACCAGCAGAGATCAGGGTAGCGAGCAGTACTTC.

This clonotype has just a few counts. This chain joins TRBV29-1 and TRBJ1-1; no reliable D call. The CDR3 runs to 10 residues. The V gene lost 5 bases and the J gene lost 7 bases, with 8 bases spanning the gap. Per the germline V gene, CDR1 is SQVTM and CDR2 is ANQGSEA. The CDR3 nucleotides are TGCAGCGTTTTTCGAGTTGAAGCTTTCTTT. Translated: CSVFRVEAFF. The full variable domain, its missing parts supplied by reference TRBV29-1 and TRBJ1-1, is SAVISQKPSRDICQRGTSLTIQCQVDSQVTMMFWYRQQPGQSLTLIATANQGSEATYESGFVIDKFPISRPNLTFSTLTVSNMSPEDSSIYLCSVFRVEAFFGQGTRLTVV.

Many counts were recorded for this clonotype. This CDR3 reads CASSPGTSGGASQFF. The CDR3 DNA reads TGTGCCAGCAGCCCCGGGACTAGCGGGGGGGCATCGCAGTTCTTC. J is TRBJ2-1 and V is TRBV7-2; 16 bases line up with TRBD2. After removal of 5 bases from V and 12 bases from J, the junction contained 7 bases not matched to a gene. The length of the CDR3 is 15 residues. Germline CDR1 SGHTA, CDR2 FQGNSA. Complete variable domain (other parts from reference TRBV7-2 and TRBJ2-1): GAGVSQSPSNKVTEKGKDVELRCDPISGHTALYWYRQSLGQGLEFLIYFQGNSAPDKSGLPSDRFSAERTGGSVSTLTIQRTQQEDSAVYLCASSPGTSGGASQFFGPGTRLTVL.

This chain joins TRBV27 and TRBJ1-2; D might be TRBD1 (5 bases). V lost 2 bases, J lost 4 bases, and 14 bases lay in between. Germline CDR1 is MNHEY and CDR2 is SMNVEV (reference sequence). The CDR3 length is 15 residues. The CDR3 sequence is CASSLMSGKGYGYTF. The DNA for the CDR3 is TGTGCCAGCAGTTTAATGTCAGGGAAAGGCTATGGCTACACCTTC.

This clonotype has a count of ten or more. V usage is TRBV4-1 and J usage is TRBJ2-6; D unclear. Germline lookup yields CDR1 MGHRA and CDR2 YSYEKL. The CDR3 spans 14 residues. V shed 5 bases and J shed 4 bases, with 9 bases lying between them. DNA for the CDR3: TGCGCCAGCAGCTCCCGGAGAGGGGCCAACGTCCTGACTTTC. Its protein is CASSSRRGANVLTF.

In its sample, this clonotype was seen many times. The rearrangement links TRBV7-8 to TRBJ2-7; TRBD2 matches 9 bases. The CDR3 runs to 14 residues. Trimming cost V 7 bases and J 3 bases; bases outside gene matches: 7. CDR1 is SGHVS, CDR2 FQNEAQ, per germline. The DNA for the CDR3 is TGTGCCAGCAAGGATTGGACTAGCGACTACGAGCAGTACTTC. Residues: CASKDWTSDYEQYF.

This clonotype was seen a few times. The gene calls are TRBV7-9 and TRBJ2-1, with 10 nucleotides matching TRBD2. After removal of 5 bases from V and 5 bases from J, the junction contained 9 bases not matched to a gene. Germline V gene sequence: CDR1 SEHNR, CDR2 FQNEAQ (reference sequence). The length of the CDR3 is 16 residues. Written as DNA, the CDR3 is TGTGCCAGCAGCCCCCCTCTAGCGGGGGAAGACAATGAGCAGTTCTTC. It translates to CASSPPLAGEDNEQFF.

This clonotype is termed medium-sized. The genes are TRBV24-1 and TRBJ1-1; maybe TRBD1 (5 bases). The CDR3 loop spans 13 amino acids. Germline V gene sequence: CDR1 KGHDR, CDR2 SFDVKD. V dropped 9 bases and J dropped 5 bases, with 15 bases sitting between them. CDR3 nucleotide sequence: TGTGCCACCGGAGGGGACGATGGAACTGAAGCTTTCTTT. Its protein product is CATGGDDGTEAFF.

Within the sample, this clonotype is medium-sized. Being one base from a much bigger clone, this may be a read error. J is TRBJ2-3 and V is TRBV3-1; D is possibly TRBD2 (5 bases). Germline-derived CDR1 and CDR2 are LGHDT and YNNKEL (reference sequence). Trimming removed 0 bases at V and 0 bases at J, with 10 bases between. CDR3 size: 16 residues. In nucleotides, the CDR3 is TGTGCCAGCAGCCAAGATAGCGACTATAGCACAGATACGCAGTATTTT. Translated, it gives CASSQDSDYSTDTQYF.

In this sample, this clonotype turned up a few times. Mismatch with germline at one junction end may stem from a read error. The CDR3, as DNA: TGTGCCAGCAGTTCCCGGGCCGATCAGCCCCAGAATTTT. Amino acids: CASSSRADQPQNF. V usage is TRBV12-3 or TRBV12-4 and J usage is TRBJ1-5; unclear D gene. The CDR3 runs 13 residues.

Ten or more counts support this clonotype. CDR3 DNA sequence: TGCGCCAGCAGCCCGGGACAGGGTAGGGCCGGGGAGCTGTTTTTT. This codes for CASSPGQGRAGELFF. This chain uses TRBV5-1 with TRBJ2-2; TRBD1 matches at 9 bases. The length of the CDR3 is 15 residues. The junction had 7 bases not matched to a gene; V was cut back by 4 bases and J by 6 bases. Looked up from germline, CDR1 is SGHRS and CDR2 is YFSETQ.

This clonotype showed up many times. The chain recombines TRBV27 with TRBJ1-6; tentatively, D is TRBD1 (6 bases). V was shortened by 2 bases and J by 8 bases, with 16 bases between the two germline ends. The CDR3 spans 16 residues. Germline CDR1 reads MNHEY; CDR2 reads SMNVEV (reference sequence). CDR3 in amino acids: CASSLVGHTGHSPLHF. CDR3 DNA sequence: TGTGCCAGCAGTTTAGTGGGACATACCGGTCATTCACCCCTCCACTTT.

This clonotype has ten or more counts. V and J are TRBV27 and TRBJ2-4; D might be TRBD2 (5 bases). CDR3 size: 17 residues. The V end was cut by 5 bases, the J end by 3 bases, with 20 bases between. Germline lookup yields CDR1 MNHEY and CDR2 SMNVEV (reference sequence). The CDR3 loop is CASSPEAVPLVKNIQYF. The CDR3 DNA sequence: TGTGCCAGCAGTCCCGAGGCCGTACCACTAGTCAAAAACATTCAGTACTTC.